The 19 T cell receptor beta chains below come from one sample, sequenced in a study of identifying expanded T cells in peripheral blood. The repertoire was sequenced with immunoSEQ multiplex PCR; TCRdb's copy has only in-frame clones and lacks some. The sample holds roughly 100,000 clones, roughly nine tenths seen once. The sample comprised blood. These TCRs come from a person between 18 and 69 years old in good health.

The CDR3 DNA reads as TGTGCCAGTAGACCGACAGTGAACACTGAAGCTTTCTTT. It codes for CASRPTVNTEAFF. The V and J genes are TRBV19 and TRBJ1-1, with D possibly TRBD1 on 5 matching bases. The germline V and J ends were trimmed by 6 bases and 0 bases, with 8 bases remaining between them. Germline CDR1 is LNHDA and CDR2 is SQIVND (reference sequence). The CDR3 extends over 13 amino acids.

The CDR3 reads CASSAPGTGGTEAFF. CDR3 in DNA: TGTGCCAGCAGCGCCCCCGGGACAGGGGGCACTGAAGCTTTCTTT. The chain uses TRBV13 and TRBJ1-1, with 11 bases matching TRBD1. This CDR3 is built from 15 residues. V shed 5 bases and J 4 bases; nucleotides not matched to a gene: 6. Germline V gene sequence: CDR1 PRHDT, CDR2 FYEKMQ (reference sequence).

This clone has more than one count but fewer than ten. The V call is TRBV19, the J call TRBJ2-7; D ambiguous. The CDR3 contains 15 residues. The ends were cut back, 5 bases at V and 2 bases at J, with 16 bases in the middle. Germline assignment: CDR1 LNHDA and CDR2 SQIVND (reference sequence). The DNA for the CDR3 is TGTGCCAGTAGTCCTGACCGGGTTCCGACCTACGAGCAGTACTTC. Translation gives CASSPDRVPTYEQYF.

V is TRBV7-6 and J is TRBJ2-5, with 8 bases lining up with TRBD2. The CDR3 length is 14 residues. Germline V gene lookup returns CDR1 SGHVS and CDR2 FNYEAQ. J was trimmed by 4 bases and V by 5 bases; bases with no gene match: 6. The CDR3 region is CASSVGGAPETQYF. The CDR3 nucleotides read TGTGCCAGCAGCGTCGGGGGGGCCCCAGAGACCCAGTACTTC.

This clone showed up just once. The J gene is TRBJ2-7, the V gene TRBV7-8; TRBD2 is a possible D gene (5 bases). The CDR3 covers 15 residues. Germline values: CDR1 SGHVS, CDR2 FQNEAQ. V was clipped by 3 bases and J by 0 bases, with 12 bases between them. The CDR3: CASSFSGIRSYEQYF. The CDR3, as DNA: TGTGCCAGCAGCTTTTCCGGGATTCGCTCCTACGAGCAGTACTTC.

V gene TRBV11-2 combines with J gene TRBJ1-1; no firm D call. V lost 5 bases and J lost 1, with 11 bases in between. Looked up from germline, CDR1 is SGHAT and CDR2 is FQNNGV. This CDR3 has 14 residues. The DNA of the CDR3 is TGTGCCAGCAGCCCAAGTCTGCGGAACACTGAAGCTTTCTTT. Encoded protein: CASSPSLRNTEAFF.

This chain links TRBV25-1 with TRBJ2-3; 7 bases agree with TRBD2. Germline values: CDR1 MGHDK, CDR2 SYGVNS. This CDR3 has 15 residues. V dropped 7 bases and J dropped 1; count of bases not matched to a gene: 8. The CDR3 here is CASTLTGGGTDTQYF. In DNA form, the CDR3 reads TGTGCCAGCACCTTAACGGGAGGAGGCACAGATACGCAGTATTTT.

The chain employs TRBV7-9 and TRBJ2-5, with TRBD1 matching 8 bases. Germline lookup yields CDR1 SEHNR and CDR2 FQNEAQ (reference sequence). CDR3 size: 16 residues. With V trimmed by 5 bases and J by 4 bases, 12 bases remained unmatched. The CDR3 region is CASSQGIGTGRETQYF. CDR3 DNA sequence: TGTGCCAGCAGCCAAGGCATCGGGACAGGCCGAGAGACCCAGTACTTC.

The chain links TRBV5-1 to TRBJ2-1; D ambiguous. This CDR3 contains 12 residues. CDR1 and CDR2 (germline): SGHRS, YFSETQ. Trimming pared 2 bases from V and 4 bases from J, leaving 4 bases between. CDR3 sequence reads: CASSFQYNEQFF. CDR3 in DNA: TGCGCCAGCAGCTTCCAGTACAATGAGCAGTTCTTC.

This chain links TRBV7-9 with TRBJ2-1; D may match TRBD1 or TRBD2 (5 bases each). CDR1 is SEHNR and CDR2 is FQNEAQ in the germline V gene (reference sequence). The length of the CDR3 is 13 residues. Deletions cut 1 base from V and 6 bases from J, with 7 bases between. CDR3 bases: TGTGCCAGCAGCTTAGGGGGGAGCAATGAGCAGTTCTTC. Amino acid sequence: CASSLGGSNEQFF.

This clone was detected only once. The gene calls are TRBV16 and TRBJ1-1, with D unclear. The CDR3 is 16 amino acids. Per germline, CDR1 KGHSY and CDR2 FQNENV. Between the trimmed V and J ends, which lost 0 bases and 0 bases, there was a span of 11 bases. The CDR3 bases are TGTGCCAGCAGCCAATCTCGTGGGTGGATGAACACTGAAGCTTTCTTT. Encoded protein: CASSQSRGWMNTEAFF.

The chain carries TRBV6-5 and TRBJ1-6; D remains unclear. CDR1 MNHEY and CDR2 SVGAGI come from the germline V gene. This CDR3 is built from 13 residues. V lost 2 bases to trimming and J lost 6 bases, with 5 bases between them. The CDR3 loop is CASSYRINSPLHF. CDR3 coding DNA: TGTGCCAGCAGTTACCGGATTAATTCACCCCTCCACTTT.

The rearrangement joins TRBV25-1 to TRBJ1-1, with D perhaps TRBD1 (5 bases). The ends were cut back, 3 bases at V and 2 bases at J, with 13 bases in the middle. The germline V gene has CDR1 MGHDK and CDR2 SYGVNS. This CDR3 contains 15 residues. CDR3 sequence reads: CASSDPGGKNTEAFF. CDR3 nucleotides: TGTGCCAGCAGTGATCCCGGGGGGAAAAACACTGAAGCTTTCTTT.

The gene calls are TRBV6-1 and TRBJ2-3; maybe TRBD2 (6 bases). Trimming shortened V by 4 bases and J by 3 bases, and 14 bases separated the two germline ends. The CDR3 spans 15 residues. Germline V CDR1 and CDR2: MNHNS, SASEGT. CDR3 coding DNA: TGTGCCAGCAGTGTCGGAGGGTTAAGGACAGATACGCAGTATTTT. It encodes CASSVGGLRTDTQYF.

The genes are TRBV19 and TRBJ1-5; possible D gene TRBD1, 5 bases. This CDR3 region has 15 residues. Trimming stripped 8 bases from V and 3 bases from J, with 17 bases between. Looked up from germline, CDR1 is LNHDA and CDR2 is SQIVND (reference sequence). The CDR3 sequence is CASSTWGRYNQPQHF. In DNA form, the CDR3 reads TGTGCCAGTTCGACCTGGGGCCGGTACAATCAGCCCCAGCATTTT. Together with reference TRBV19 and TRBJ1-5, the CDR3 gives the full variable domain: DGGITQSPKYLFRKEGQNVTLSCEQNLNHDAMYWYRQDPGQGLRLIYYSQIVNDFQKGDIAEGYSVSREKKESFPLTVTSAQKNPTAFYLCASSTWGRYNQPQHFGDGTRLSIL.

V and J are TRBV7-2 and TRBJ1-2, with 9 bases aligning to TRBD1. CDR1 SGHTA and CDR2 FQGNSA come from the germline V gene. J lost 3 bases, V lost 3 bases, and 8 bases had no gene match. This CDR3 has 16 residues. The CDR3 DNA reads as TGTGCCAGCAGCTTCTCTCCGGGACAGGGATACTATGGCTACACCTTC. It codes for CASSFSPGQGYYGYTF.

This rearrangement joins TRBV28 to TRBJ2-7; D is unresolved. The V gene lost 1 base and the J gene lost 7 bases, with 8 bases spanning the gap. The CDR3 sequence is 12 residues long. Germline V CDR1 and CDR2: MDHEN, SYDVKM. The CDR3 sequence: CASSLYKNEQYF. DNA for the CDR3: TGTGCCAGCAGTTTATACAAGAATGAGCAGTACTTC.

The sample holds a few counts of this clone. The J gene is TRBJ1-2, the V gene TRBV15; 7 bases match TRBD1. V shed 0 bases and J 2 bases; nucleotides not matched to a gene: 9. The germline V gene encodes CDR1 LNHNV and CDR2 YYDKDF (reference sequence). The CDR3 loop spans 17 amino acids. The CDR3, as DNA: TGTGCCACCAGCAGAGATTTTGGTATGGGACAGAACTATGGCTACACCTTC. Amino acids: CATSRDFGMGQNYGYTF.

V usage is TRBV14 and J usage is TRBJ2-2, with D uncertain. V lost 0 bases and J lost 7, with 12 bases in between. The germline CDR1 and CDR2 sequences are SGHDN and FVKESK. The CDR3 runs 15 residues. The CDR3 DNA follows: TGTGCCAGCAGCCAAGAGGGGTTCTTGTACGGGGAGCTGTTTTTT. Translated: CASSQEGFLYGELFF.